A single T cell receptor (beta chain) is shown here with its context. The sample originates from a study of blood T cell repertoires in COVID-19. After removal of 3 bases from V and 5 bases from J, the junction contained 9 bases not matched to a gene. The V gene's germline CDR1 is GTSNPN and CDR2 SVGIG (reference sequence). The CDR3 is 14 residues long. The protocol was immunoSEQ multiplex PCR, while the TCRdb copy is restricted to in-frame clones and leaves out a portion. Of approximately 44,000 clones in the sample, about 85% are singletons; the top ten hold 3.5% to 4.5%. The chain combines TRBV30 with TRBJ2-5; 7 positions agree with TRBD1. Source material: peripheral blood. This receptor was identified in a man in his 60s with acute or convalescent COVID-19. CDR3 sequence: CAWSKTGLGETQYF. The CDR3 DNA reads TGTGCCTGGAGCAAGACAGGGCTCGGGGAGACCCAGTACTTC.